This T cell receptor beta chain was identified during a study of blood T cell repertoires in COVID-19. Produced via immunoSEQ multiplex PCR; TCRdb's table is partial and in-frame only. The sample consists of hundreds of thousands of clones, 85% to 90% of them appearing once. This CDR3 has 16 amino acids. Germline V lookup: CDR1 LNHDA, CDR2 SQIVND (reference sequence). With V trimmed by 5 bases and J by 4 bases, 13 bases remained unmatched. The chain employs TRBV19 and TRBJ2-7; 8 nucleotides agree with TRBD1. The receptor was derived from a woman between 18 and 29 years old with acute COVID-19. The specimen sequenced was PBMCs or T cells enriched from blood (not recorded which). The CDR3 DNA sequence: TGTGCCAGTAGTCCCCAGGGGGCGCGAAAATTTTACGAGCAGTACTTC. Protein: CASSPQGARKFYEQYF. Using reference TRBV19 and TRBJ2-7 for the parts outside the CDR3, the full variable domain is DGGITQSPKYLFRKEGQNVTLSCEQNLNHDAMYWYRQDPGQGLRLIYYSQIVNDFQKGDIAEGYSVSREKKESFPLTVTSAQKNPTAFYLCASSPQGARKFYEQYFGPGTRLTVT.